Listed below are T cell receptor beta chains from one sample, sequenced in a study of cytomegalovirus exposure and HLA in healthy donors. Sequencing used immunoSEQ multiplex PCR; TCRdb keeps in-frame clones, though not all of them. This sample contains under 70,000 clones. The sequenced sample consisted of PBMCs. The receptors shown here come from a man between 50 and 59 years old in good health and CMV-seropositive. Both conserved end residues are part of each CDR3. The D gene is left open where the match is weak.

d_call	v_call	j_call	cdr3_aa	cdr3_nt
.	TRBV5-1	TRBJ1-1	CASSLGSGTSNTEAFF	TGCGCCAGCAGCTTGGGGTCGGGGACATCGAACACTGAAGCTTTCTTT
TRBD2	TRBV5-1	TRBJ2-1	CASSLGLAGYNEQFF	TGCGCCAGCAGCTTGGGACTAGCGGGATACAATGAGCAGTTCTTC
TRBD1	TRBV28	TRBJ1-1	CASSSGQGARRAFF	TGTGCCAGCAGTTCGGGACAGGGGGCGCGGAGAGCTTTCTTT
.	TRBV18	TRBJ2-7	CASSSPVRDEQYF	TGTGCCAGCTCATCACCCGTCAGGGACGAGCAGTACTTC
.	TRBV4-2	TRBJ2-7	CASSQDWAPLNEQYF	TGTGCCAGCAGCCAAGATTGGGCACCTCTTAATGAGCAGTACTTC
.	TRBV7-2	TRBJ1-3	CASSPAGDTIYF	TGTGCCAGCAGCCCCGCAGGGGACACCATATATTTT
.	TRBV9	TRBJ1-1	CASSVVPGTTEAFF	TGTGCCAGCAGCGTAGTTCCAGGAACCACTGAAGCTTTCTTT
.	TRBV20-1	TRBJ1-4	CSARVDEKLFF	TGCAGTGCTAGAGTAGATGAAAAACTGTTTTTT
.	TRBV30	TRBJ1-1	CAWRQGPGNTEAFF	TGTGCCTGGAGGCAGGGGCCGGGGAACACTGAAGCTTTCTTT
TRBD2	TRBV18	TRBJ2-7	CASSPGGRGSAYEQYF	TGTGCCAGCTCACCAGGGGGGAGGGGCAGCGCCTACGAGCAGTACTTC
.	TRBV6-6	TRBJ1-3	CASSFWTVSGNTIYF	TGTGCCAGCAGTTTCTGGACAGTCTCTGGAAACACCATATATTTT
.	TRBV30	TRBJ1-2	CACQSGGGFGYTF	TGTGCCTGTCAAAGTGGGGGAGGGTTTGGCTACACCTTC
.	TRBV6-6	TRBJ1-5	CASSYHNQPQHF	TGTGCCAGCAGTTACCACAATCAGCCCCAGCATTTT
TRBD1	TRBV2	TRBJ1-2	CASSPRTGVEGYTF	TGTGCCAGCAGTCCTAGGACAGGGGTGGAAGGCTACACCTTC
TRBD1	TRBV4-1	TRBJ2-7	CASSQEPGGNPYEQYF	TGCGCCAGCAGCCAGGAACCAGGGGGCAACCCCTACGAGCAGTACTTC